These T cell receptor beta chains were read from a single sample in a study of blood T cells in healthy people across ages. TCRdb re-called the 5' RACE reads through MiXCR, storing one row per CDR3 protein. The profile shows 850,000 to 950,000 distinct CDR3 sequences, 29% of them singletons. The sequenced sample was blood. The receptors derive from an elderly woman in good health. Each CDR3 is given with its conserved first and last residue. D genes are given only for firm matches. Not all rows give a size; the values are once, few, many and, for expanded clones, a class.

clone_size | j_call | d_call | v_call | cdr3_nt | cdr3_aa
few | TRBJ1-1 | NA | TRBV20-1 | TGCAGTGCTAGGGGTCGCCGCTTGGGTGAAGCTTTCTTT | CSARGRRLGEAFF
many | TRBJ2-3 | NA | TRBV5-5 | TGTGCCAGCAGCTCCCTTACCACAGATACGCAGTATTTT | CASSSLTTDTQYF
many | TRBJ2-5 | NA | TRBV10-3 | TGTGCCATCAGTGTTGGCGGCAGGGTCCAAGAGACCCAGTACTTC | CAISVGGRVQETQYF
many | TRBJ2-1 | TRBD2 | TRBV7-7 | TGTGCTAGCAGCCCAGGGAGGGGAGACAATGAGCAGTTCTTC | CASSPGRGDNEQFF
few | TRBJ1-2 | NA | TRBV2 | TGTGCCAGCAGTGAAGCGGAGGAATATGGCTACACCTTC | CASSEAEEYGYTF
NA | TRBJ1-2 | NA | TRBV19 | TGTGCCAGTAGTTACACCGGGTCCCCCGATGGCTACACCTTC | CASSYTGSPDGYTF
NA | TRBJ2-7 | TRBD1 | TRBV6-5 | TGTGCCAGCAGTTACGGGACAGGGGGGACCTACGAGCAGTACTTC | CASSYGTGGTYEQYF
NA | TRBJ1-4 | NA | TRBV6-1 | TGTGCCAGCAGCCTATTGACCCGGACCAGGACTAATGAAAAACTGTTTTTT | CASSLLTRTRTNEKLFF
NA | TRBJ2-2 | NA | TRBV5-4 | TGTGCCAGCAGCTTGCGGCAGGGGTCCACCGGGGAGCTGTTTTTT | CASSLRQGSTGELFF
many | TRBJ1-2 | NA | TRBV12-3/TRBV12-4 | TGTGCCAGCAGCCCAAGCAGGTCCTATGGCTACACCTTC | CASSPSRSYGYTF
NA | TRBJ1-4 | NA | TRBV12-3/TRBV12-4 | TGTGCCAGCAGTTTATCAGTGGGAGGGGCAGGAGAAAAACTGTTTTTT | CASSLSVGGAGEKLFF
many | TRBJ2-1 | TRBD2 | TRBV20-1 | TGCAGTGCTAGATTGACGACTAGCGGGGTGTACAATGAGCAGTTCTTC | CSARLTTSGVYNEQFF
few | TRBJ1-1 | TRBD1 | TRBV20-1 | TGCAGTGCTAGAGATGGACAGGGGTTGAACACTGAAGCTTTCTTT | CSARDGQGLNTEAFF
NA | TRBJ2-7 | NA | TRBV12-3/TRBV12-4 | TGTGCCAGCAGTTCATTGACAAGTAAGCAGTACTTC | CASSSLTSKQYF
NA | TRBJ2-6 | NA | TRBV5-1 | TGCGCCAGCAGCCCGGGTCTCACGACCTCTGGGGCCAACGTCCTGACTTTC | CASSPGLTTSGANVLTF
many | TRBJ2-3 | NA | TRBV10-2 | TGCGCCAGCATCCTCACCTGGGGGGCAGATACGCAGTATTTT | CASILTWGADTQYF
many | TRBJ2-3 | NA | TRBV4-3 | TGCGCCAGCAGCCAAGGGGGGGCCCGCACAGATACGCAGTATTTT | CASSQGGARTDTQYF
few | TRBJ1-1 | TRBD1 | TRBV28 | TGTGCCAGCAGCCGGGGCATGGACAGGCCGAACACTGAAGCTTTCTTT | CASSRGMDRPNTEAFF
NA | TRBJ2-1 | TRBD2 | TRBV7-2 | TGTGCCAGCAGCTCCCGCCTAGGGGAGGGAGTAGGATACAATGAGCAGTTCTTC | CASSSRLGEGVGYNEQFF
many | TRBJ2-3 | TRBD2 | TRBV7-6 | TGTGCCAGCAGCCCGAGAAGGAGCGGGGGGGAGTCAGATACGCAGTATTTT | CASSPRRSGGESDTQYF